The 21 T cell receptor beta chains below all came from one sample that was sequenced in a study of blood T cell repertoires in COVID-19. Profiling relied on immunoSEQ multiplex PCR, and the TCRdb table lists in-frame clones only, not all of them. The table has some 26,000 clones, about 83% seen once; the top ten hold just under 9%. The sequenced sample consisted of peripheral blood. These receptors all stem from a human donor with active COVID-19. The donor label of this sample is uncertain.

This sequence joins TRBV2 and TRBJ2-5; 8 positions match TRBD2. The length of the CDR3 is 13 residues. V shed 8 bases, J shed 4 bases, and the junction held 6 bases outside the gene matches. Germline CDR1 reads SNHLY; CDR2 reads FYNNEI. CDR3: CASGGLEGETQYF. CDR3 nucleotide sequence: TGTGCCAGCGGGGGACTAGAAGGAGAGACCCAGTACTTC. Full variable domain (remainder filled in from reference TRBV2 and TRBJ2-5): EPEVTQTPSHQVTQMGQEVILRCVPISNHLYFYWYRQILGQKVEFLVSFYNNEISEKSEIFDDQFSVERPDGSNFTLKIRSTKLEDSAMYFCASGGLEGETQYFGPGTRLLVL.

The V call is TRBV5-4, the J call TRBJ2-1, with a possible D match to TRBD1 (6 bases). This CDR3 is built from 14 residues. Germline V gene lookup returns CDR1 SGHNT and CDR2 YYREEE (reference sequence). Trimming pared 4 bases from V and 4 bases from J, leaving 12 bases between. CDR3 in amino acids: CASSLYRVYNEQFF. In DNA, the CDR3 is TGTGCCAGCAGCCTTTACAGGGTTTACAATGAGCAGTTCTTC.

V is TRBV9 and J is TRBJ2-5; 9 nucleotides match TRBD2. CDR1 and CDR2 (germline): SGDLS, YYNGEE. CDR3 length equals 16 residues. Unmatched junction bases numbered 10, after V lost 3 bases and J lost 4 bases. CDR3 sequence reads: CASSAHTLAGVETQYF. Here the CDR3 DNA reads TGTGCCAGCAGCGCGCACACTTTAGCGGGAGTAGAGACCCAGTACTTC.

V and J are TRBV3-1 (or the pseudogene TRBV3-2) and TRBJ1-2; D is unclear. This CDR3 contains 12 residues. Trimming took off 4 bases at V and 8 bases at J, with 11 bases between the two ends. CDR1 is LGHDT, CDR2 YNNKEL, per germline (reference sequence). As DNA, the CDR3 is TGTGCCAGCAGCCCCAGGAACCAGGGCTACACCTTC. Protein product: CASSPRNQGYTF.

The rearrangement uses TRBV6-5 and TRBJ1-2; 9 nucleotides match TRBD1. CDR1 is MNHEY and CDR2 is SVGAGI in the germline V gene. The CDR3 has 14 residues. V was pared by 8 bases and J by 5 bases, with 9 bases of the junction left unmatched. This chain's CDR3 is CASRGQGGSYGYTF. CDR3 bases: TGTGCCAGCCGGGGACAGGGAGGGAGTTATGGCTACACCTTC.

In this sample, this clone turned up a few times. The rearrangement links TRBV5-1 to TRBJ1-1; 8 bases map to TRBD1. The CDR3 is made up of 15 amino acids. Germline CDR1 and CDR2: SGHRS and YFSETQ. The V segment lost 0 bases and the J segment 6 bases; nucleotides outside the gene matches: 7. The CDR3 loop is CASSLAGTGRAEAFF. The DNA of the CDR3 is TGCGCCAGCAGCTTGGCCGGGACAGGCCGCGCTGAAGCTTTCTTT. The full variable domain, rest sourced from reference TRBV5-1 and TRBJ1-1, is KAGVTQTPRYLIKTRGQQVTLSCSPISGHRSVSWYQQTPGQGLQFLFEYFSETQRNKGNFPGRFSGRQFSNSRSEMNVSTLELGDSALYLCASSLAGTGRAEAFFGQGTRLTVV.

This chain uses TRBV18 with TRBJ2-1; 9 bases map to TRBD2. Looked up from germline, CDR1 is KGHSH and CDR2 is LQKENI. The length of the CDR3 is 15 residues. After removal of 4 bases from V and 9 bases from J, the junction contained 10 bases not matched to a gene. The DNA for the CDR3 is TGTGCCAGCTCACTAAGAGTGACTAGCGGCACTGAGCAGTTCTTC. Translating gives CASSLRVTSGTEQFF.

This chain uses TRBV5-6 with TRBJ2-1; the D gene is possibly TRBD2 (5 bases). V was shortened by 4 bases and J by 5 bases, with 19 bases between the two germline ends. This CDR3 region has 16 residues. Germline V gives CDR1 SGHDT, CDR2 YYEEEE. The CDR3: CASSLHGESTHNEQFF. CDR3 coding DNA: TGTGCCAGCAGCCTACACGGGGAAAGCACCCACAATGAGCAGTTCTTC. Full variable domain (outside the CDR3, taken from reference TRBV5-6 and TRBJ2-1): DAGVTQSPTHLIKTRGQQVTLRCSPKSGHDTVSWYQQALGQGPQFIFQYYEEEERQRGNFPDRFSGHQFPNYSSELNVNALLLGDSALYLCASSLHGESTHNEQFFGPGTRLTVL.

The rearrangement joins TRBV30 to TRBJ1-2; tentative D call: TRBD1 (6 bases). Germline V gene sequence: CDR1 GTSNPN, CDR2 SVGIG (reference sequence). V dropped 5 bases and J dropped 3 bases, with 13 bases sitting between them. The CDR3 has 13 residues. CDR3 sequence: CAWGGEGDYGYTF. For the CDR3, the DNA is TGTGCCTGGGGCGGGGAGGGGGACTATGGCTACACCTTC. Variable domain in full (rest from reference TRBV30 and TRBJ1-2): SQTIHQWPATLVQPVGSPLSLECTVEGTSNPNLYWYRQAAGRGLQLLFYSVGIGQISSEVPQNLSASRPQDRQFILSSKKLLLSDSGFYLCAWGGEGDYGYTFGSGTRLTVV.

The V and J genes are TRBV19 and TRBJ1-4; a weak D match, TRBD1 (5 bases). Germline CDR1 is LNHDA and CDR2 is SQIVND (reference sequence). CDR3 size: 12 residues. The V end lost 7 bases, the J end lost 8 bases, and 11 bases lay between the germline ends. The DNA for the CDR3 is TGTGCCAGTACGATTGGGGGGGAAAAACTGTTTTTT. Translated: CASTIGGEKLFF.

The chain uses TRBV19 and TRBJ2-1, with D possibly TRBD1 on 5 matching bases. Germline V gives CDR1 LNHDA, CDR2 SQIVND (reference sequence). This CDR3 comprises 15 residues. The ends were cut back, 4 bases at V and 3 bases at J, with 13 bases in the middle. The CDR3 region has the DNA TGTGCCAGTAGTAGACTGAGACAGTTCTACAATGAGCAGTTCTTC. Translated: CASSRLRQFYNEQFF.

In its sample, this clone was seen once. J is TRBJ2-7 and V is TRBV6-5; TRBD2 aligns across 7 bases. Germline V gives CDR1 MNHEY, CDR2 SVGAGI. CDR3 length: 15 amino acids. The J segment lost 2 bases and the V segment lost 6 bases, leaving 10 bases of the junction unmatched. This chain's CDR3 is CASRDALAVPYEQYF. CDR3 bases: TGTGCCAGCAGAGACGCCCTAGCGGTCCCCTACGAGCAGTACTTC.

The chain carries TRBV3-1 (or the pseudogene TRBV3-2) and TRBJ2-7; 8 nucleotides agree with TRBD1. From germline, CDR1 is LGHDT and CDR2 YNNKEL (reference sequence). The CDR3 runs to 13 residues. V shed 4 bases and J 5 bases; nucleotides not matched to a gene: 4. Here the CDR3 DNA reads TGTGCCAGCAGCCGGACAGGGTGGGACGAGCAGTACTTC. It translates to CASSRTGWDEQYF.

V usage is TRBV27 and J usage is TRBJ1-2; D not certain. The CDR3 totals 13 residues. Germline loops: CDR1 MNHEY, CDR2 SMNVEV (reference sequence). V dropped 7 bases and J dropped 0 bases, with 9 bases sitting between them. CDR3 in amino acids: CASKLGANYGYTF. The CDR3 nucleotides are TGTGCCAGCAAGCTAGGAGCTAACTATGGCTACACCTTC.

The V call is TRBV7-9, the J call TRBJ1-4, with D possibly TRBD1 on 5 matching bases. V was shortened by 3 bases and J by 5 bases, with 10 bases between the two germline ends. There are 14 residues in the CDR3. Germline V gives CDR1 SEHNR, CDR2 FQNEAQ (reference sequence). The CDR3 loop reads CASSLRDGNEKLFF. CDR3 coding DNA: TGTGCCAGCAGCTTGCGGGACGGGAATGAAAAACTGTTTTTT.

The chain joins TRBV11-2 to TRBJ1-2, with D unclear. The CDR3 totals 14 residues. V gave up 0 bases and J gave up 4 bases, with 9 bases separating them. Germline values: CDR1 SGHAT, CDR2 FQNNGV. The CDR3 protein is CASSLDPEIYGYTF. The CDR3 nucleotides read TGTGCCAGCAGCTTAGATCCCGAGATCTATGGCTACACCTTC.

This rearrangement joins TRBV28 to TRBJ2-1; 11 positions match TRBD2. V gave up 6 bases and J gave up 6 bases; unmatched junction bases: 13. The CDR3 sequence is 17 residues long. Germline CDR1 and CDR2: MDHEN and SYDVKM. The CDR3 nucleotides are TGTGCCAGCAGCCAAAGGGTGACTAGCGGGAAAGGCAATGAGCAGTTCTTC. Protein product: CASSQRVTSGKGNEQFF. The whole variable domain, filled in from reference TRBV28 and TRBJ2-1, reads DVKVTQSSRYLVKRTGEKVFLECVQDMDHENMFWYRQDPGLGLRLIYFSYDVKMKEKGDIPEGYSVSREKKERFSLILESASTNQTSMYLCASSQRVTSGKGNEQFFGPGTRLTVL.

J is TRBJ2-1 and V is TRBV7-2; D not certain. Trimming stripped 2 bases from V and 5 bases from J, with 4 bases between. The CDR3 is 12 amino acids. Germline lookup yields CDR1 SGHTA and CDR2 FQGNSA. For the CDR3, the DNA is TGTGCCAGCAGCTTATCAAACAATGAGCAGTTCTTC. Its translation: CASSLSNNEQFF.

The gene calls are TRBV7-9 and TRBJ1-3; no firm D call. Germline values: CDR1 SEHNR, CDR2 FQNEAQ (reference sequence). Trimming removed 5 bases at V and 3 bases at J, with 11 bases between. The CDR3 spans 14 residues. CDR3 residues: CASSRDKLGNTIYF. CDR3 nucleotide sequence: TGTGCCAGCAGCCGCGACAAACTTGGAAACACCATATATTTT. The full variable domain, completed using reference TRBV7-9 and TRBJ1-3, is DTGVSQNPRHKITKRGQNVTFRCDPISEHNRLYWYRQTLGQGPEFLTYFQNEAQLEKSRLLSDRFSAERPKGSFSTLEIQRTEQGDSAMYLCASSRDKLGNTIYFGEGSWLTVV.

The CDR3 region is CASSVRLAGRGTDTQYF. The CDR3 DNA follows: TGTGCCAGCAGCGTCAGACTAGCGGGGAGGGGGACAGATACGCAGTATTTT. The rearrangement links TRBV5-4 to TRBJ2-3; 11 bases fit TRBD2. V gave up 4 bases and J gave up 3 bases; unmatched junction bases: 10. The CDR3 runs to 17 residues. The V gene's germline CDR1 is SGHNT and CDR2 YYREEE (reference sequence). Looking up the rest from reference TRBV5-4 and TRBJ2-3 gives the full variable domain: ETGVTQSPTHLIKTRGQQVTLRCSSQSGHNTVSWYQQALGQGPQFIFQYYREEENGRGNFPPRFSGLQFPNYSSELNVNALELDDSALYLCASSVRLAGRGTDTQYFGPGTRLTVL.

This chain joins TRBV19 and TRBJ2-3, with 10 bases that match TRBD2. The germline V gene has CDR1 LNHDA and CDR2 SQIVND (reference sequence). The CDR3 is 14 residues long. V trimming: 10 bases; J trimming: 1 base; junction bases outside the gene matches: 5. The CDR3: CATKREGRTDTQYF. In nucleotides, the CDR3 is TGTGCCACAAAGCGGGAGGGGCGCACAGATACGCAGTATTTT.